This paragraph covers one T cell receptor (beta chain) sequence. Its antigen is unknown. This entry comes from a study of monozygotic twins with inflammatory bowel disease (dated 2019 in TCRdb). With regard to the full study: A total of some 30 monozygotic twin pairs were included in the full study, comprising nine German pairs (four IBD-concordant, five IBD-discordant) and 19 IBD-discordant Danish pairs. Disease-associated traits were sought mainly through comparisons between IBD patients and their genetically identical healthy co-twins within discordant pairs. Each individual had, on average, about 151 000 unique TCRalpha sequences and 181 000 unique TCRbeta sequences available for analysis.

Libraries were constructed by 5' RACE. For each TCR library, roughly 3,600 ng of total RNA was used. For each sample, cDNA was synthesized in eight separate reactions using SMARTScribe reverse transcriptase. During cDNA synthesis, unique molecular identifiers containing a 6-nucleotide sample barcode were introduced by template switching. Two nested PCRs of roughly 15 and 9 cycles amplified the TCRalpha and TCRbeta cDNA, and bead purification followed each PCR. Before amplification, the cDNA was treated with uracil DNA-glycosylase and purified using the QIAquick PCR purification kit. The second PCR added Illumina TruSeq-compatible adapters along with sample-specific barcodes. TapeStation and Qubit were used to check library quality and concentration, and 5 ng of each library went into the pool. Sequencing of the pooled libraries was done on an Illumina HiSeq2500 single-index Rapid Run using custom sequencing primers and 2 x 100 bp reads. The paper's data handling went like this. UMI-based consensus assembly with MiGEC version 1.2.6 was used to correct PCR and sequencing errors. V(D)J alignment, clonotype assembly and CDR3 extraction were performed with MiXCR version 2.1.1. Gene usage, clonotype sharing and MAIT/NKT TCR abundance were normalised by analysing the top 1000, 10 000 and 20 000 clonotypes per sample. After downsampling to 27 000 UMIs, diversity was calculated as the inverse Simpson index using the vegan R package. Paired Mann-Whitney U tests were applied to discordant twin pairs, with Benjamini-Hochberg correction for multiple testing. Each CDR3 protein sequence appears as one entry after TCRdb reprocessed the reads, and no DNA is included. TCRdb's processing, not the authors' own work, is the source of the V and J calls. The table kept for this sample lists just over 300,000 distinct CDR3 sequences. The ten largest clones represent 5.6% of the sample.

A roughly 2.7 ml peripheral blood sample was drawn into PAXgene tubes per donor and stored at -80°C. Total RNA was isolated from whole blood with the PAXgene blood miRNA kit on an automated QIAcube, without T cell sorting. Deep TCRalpha and TCRbeta repertoire profiling with unique molecular barcoding was performed on peripheral blood of monozygotic twin pairs concordant or discordant for inflammatory bowel disease. Smoking habits were recorded for all twin pairs, and individuals were classified as current, former or never smokers. From a lookup of the germline V gene, CDR1 and CDR2 are SGDLS and YYNGEE. The CDR3 numbers 14 residues from cysteine through phenylalanine. No DNA has been recorded. What the authors observed across the whole study: IBD patients shared fewer clonotypes with other individuals than healthy twins did, most markedly in patients showing signs of disease activity. The results gave no support for a single strong signal or clonotype linked to IBD. Background noise and inter-individual variability may have been introduced into the repertoires by the differing immunosuppressive treatments among patients. IBD patients had lower TCRbeta repertoire diversity, measured by the inverse Simpson index, than their healthy co-twins. Concordant and discordant twins showed no difference in repertoire similarity, possibly because of limited statistical power. The analysis was unable to tell apart different T cell subtypes.

The specimen sequenced was blood. This sequence was found in a human donor with ulcerative colitis or Crohn's disease, or a healthy co-twin of an affected twin (not recorded which). The chain employs TRBV9 and TRBJ2-1; TCRdb designates TRBD2, a call that cannot be tested without DNA. This receptor has the CDR3 CASSRSGSHNEQFF. The CDR3 plus the reference TRBV9 and TRBJ2-1 genes for the other parts give the full variable domain: DSGVTQTPKHLITATGQRVTLRCSPRSGDLSVYWYQQSLDQGLQFLIQYYNGEERAKGNILERFSAQQFPDLHSELNLSSLELGDSALYFCASSRSGSHNEQFFGPGTRLTVL.